The rows below give T cell receptor beta chains drawn from one sample of a study of T cell responses to AZD1222 COVID-19 vaccine. Only in-frame clones appear in the TCRdb table, and some are missing; sequencing was by immunoSEQ multiplex PCR. Counted here are about 150,000 clones, approximately 89% occurring once; the ten biggest clones make up about 3.7%. The sample consisted of peripheral blood, taken on day 0 of MenACWY control vaccination. These receptors were obtained from an adult in good health. Both conserved end residues are part of each CDR3. Fields, in order: clone size, V gene, J gene, D gene, CDR3 protein, CDR3 DNA. A D gene is named only where the DNA matches it firmly. Not all rows give a size; the values are once, few, many and, for expanded clones, a class.

once	TRBV10-3	TRBJ2-3	TRBD2	CAISQRESSTDTQYF	TGTGCCATCAGTCAGCGGGAGTCCAGCACAGATACGCAGTATTTT
.	TRBV27	TRBJ2-7	TRBD2	CASSTTSGVIYEQYF	TGTGCCAGCAGTACAACTAGCGGGGTAATCTACGAGCAGTACTTC
.	TRBV7-8	TRBJ2-5	.	CASSFSYSLRETQYF	TGTGCCAGCAGCTTCAGTTACAGTCTGAGGGAGACCCAGTACTTC
.	TRBV7-9	TRBJ2-2	TRBD1	CASSPKDRVGTGELFF	TGTGCCAGCAGCCCAAAGGACAGGGTAGGCACCGGGGAGCTGTTTTTT
.	TRBV7-9	TRBJ1-2	.	CASSQAENYGYTF	TGTGCCAGCAGCCAGGCGGAGAACTATGGCTACACCTTC
.	TRBV19	TRBJ2-7	TRBD1	CASSSGQVIGYEQYF	TGTGCCAGTAGTAGTGGACAGGTCATTGGCTACGAGCAGTACTTC
.	TRBV7-9	TRBJ1-1	.	CASRPIANTEAFF	TGTGCCAGTCGACCCATCGCGAACACTGAAGCTTTCTTT
.	TRBV15	TRBJ1-1	.	CATSRGDLTVAAEAFF	TGTGCCACCAGCCGAGGGGACCTTACAGTAGCCGCTGAAGCTTTCTTT
.	TRBV7-3	TRBJ2-3	TRBD2	CASSLAGGGDTQYF	TGTGCCAGCAGCCTAGCGGGGGGAGGTGATACGCAGTATTTT
.	TRBV7-9	TRBJ2-7	TRBD1	CASSGNRDRDSYEQYF	TGTGCCAGCAGCGGCAACCGGGACAGGGACTCCTACGAGCAGTACTTC
.	TRBV10-1	TRBJ2-5	.	CASSDAWGRKLGSGETQYF	TGCGCCAGCAGTGACGCCTGGGGACGCAAACTCGGGAGTGGGGAGACCCAGTACTTC
.	TRBV3-1/TRBV3-2	TRBJ2-1	TRBD2	CASSHEGAGAYNEQFF	TGTGCCAGCAGCCACGAGGGAGCGGGAGCCTACAATGAGCAGTTCTTC
.	TRBV4-3	TRBJ2-3	.	CASSQHPGTSTDTQYF	TGCGCCAGCAGCCAGCACCCCGGAACTAGCACAGATACGCAGTATTTT
once	TRBV9	TRBJ2-2	.	CASSVGTRQTNTGELFF	TGTGCCAGCAGCGTAGGGACCCGACAGACGAACACCGGGGAGCTGTTTTTT
.	TRBV6-5	TRBJ1-4	TRBD1	CASSTGQQNEKLFF	TGTGCCAGCAGCACGGGACAGCAGAATGAAAAACTGTTTTTT
.	TRBV3-1/TRBV3-2	TRBJ1-5	.	CASSHRGEPQHF	TGTGCCAGCAGCCATAGGGGAGAGCCCCAGCATTTT
.	TRBV7-2	TRBJ2-4	TRBD1	CASSLGQGKNIQYF	TGTGCCAGCAGCCTTGGACAGGGCAAAAACATTCAGTACTTC
.	TRBV7-2	TRBJ2-3	.	CASSLALGPDTQYF	TGTGCCAGCAGCTTAGCGCTTGGTCCAGATACGCAGTATTTT
.	TRBV18	TRBJ2-7	.	CASSPSNWTFYYEQYF	TGTGCCAGCTCACCTTCAAACTGGACATTTTACTACGAGCAGTACTTC
.	TRBV13	TRBJ2-7	.	CASSLRFTGSYEQYF	TGTGCCAGCAGCTTAAGGTTTACAGGGAGCTACGAGCAGTACTTC
.	TRBV15	TRBJ2-7	TRBD1	CATSRDPRDRVSYEQYF	TGTGCCACCAGCAGAGATCCCAGGGACAGGGTCTCCTACGAGCAGTACTTC
.	TRBV2	TRBJ2-3	.	CASSTQQQGHANTQYF	TGTGCCAGCAGTACACAACAACAGGGTCACGCGAATACGCAGTATTTT
.	TRBV11-3	TRBJ2-7	TRBD1	CASSLETGFEQYF	TGTGCCAGCAGCTTAGAGACAGGGTTCGAGCAGTACTTC
once	TRBV21-1	TRBJ1-5	.	CASSLAGGNQPQHF	TGTGCCAGCAGCCTCGCGGGGGGCAATCAGCCCCAGCATTTT
.	TRBV3-1/TRBV3-2	TRBJ1-2	.	CASSQVATPNYGYTF	TGTGCCAGCAGCCAAGTTGCGACACCTAACTATGGCTACACCTTC
.	TRBV4-1	TRBJ2-7	TRBD1	CASSQVLSGQDQHYEQYF	TGCGCCAGCAGCCAAGTGCTATCGGGACAGGACCAACACTACGAGCAGTACTTC
.	TRBV30	TRBJ1-5	TRBD1	CARGTGHGQPQHF	TGTGCCCGCGGGACAGGGCACGGTCAGCCCCAGCATTTT
.	TRBV6-2/TRBV6-3	TRBJ2-2	.	CASSYSTDTGELFF	TGTGCCAGCAGTTACTCGACGGACACCGGGGAGCTGTTTTTT
.	TRBV11-2	TRBJ1-1	.	CASSFSGDTEAFF	TGTGCCAGCAGCTTTTCAGGGGACACTGAAGCTTTCTTT
.	TRBV27	TRBJ1-1	.	CASSSWAGDTEAFF	TGTGCCAGCAGTTCCTGGGCGGGTGACACTGAAGCTTTCTTT
.	TRBV7-2	TRBJ2-6	.	CASSLAVSGANVLTF	TGTGCCAGCAGCTTAGCCGTCTCTGGGGCCAACGTCCTGACTTTC
.	TRBV5-1	TRBJ1-2	TRBD1	CASSNAGTVGYTF	TGCGCCAGCAGCAACGCCGGGACAGTCGGCTACACCTTC
.	TRBV25-1	TRBJ2-7	TRBD1	CASSWDRTYEQYF	TGTGCCAGCAGTTGGGACAGGACCTACGAGCAGTACTTC
.	TRBV25-1	TRBJ1-4	.	CASSEWGATNEKLFF	TGTGCCAGCAGTGAATGGGGAGCAACTAATGAAAAACTGTTTTTT
.	TRBV6-5	TRBJ1-2	.	CASSYSLPTRGYTF	TGTGCCAGCAGTTACTCGTTGCCCACTAGGGGCTACACCTTC
once	TRBV5-1	TRBJ2-7	TRBD2	CASSLKGLAGVGGYEQYF	TGCGCCAGCAGCTTGAAGGGACTAGCGGGAGTGGGGGGTTACGAGCAGTACTTC
.	TRBV7-3	TRBJ2-1	TRBD1	CASSLMGQSSHNEQFF	TGTGCCAGCAGCTTAATGGGACAGAGCTCACACAATGAGCAGTTCTTC
.	TRBV6-5	TRBJ1-1	.	CASTQGALGNTEAFF	TGTGCCAGCACCCAAGGGGCTCTCGGGAACACTGAAGCTTTCTTT
.	TRBV4-2	TRBJ1-5	TRBD1	CASSQDASGGNQPQHF	TGTGCCAGCAGCCAAGACGCGTCAGGGGGGAATCAGCCCCAGCATTTT
.	TRBV27	TRBJ2-1	TRBD2	CASSLSPTSGRNNEQFF	TGTGCCAGCAGTTTATCGCCGACTAGCGGGAGGAACAATGAGCAGTTCTTC
.	TRBV27	TRBJ1-6	TRBD1	CASSLLQGVFNSPLHF	TGTGCCAGCAGTCTCCTCCAGGGGGTTTTTAATTCACCCCTCCACTTT